The clone carrying this T cell receptor (beta chain) has just a few counts. Its antigen is unknown. Germline loops: CDR1 WSHSY, CDR2 SAAADI. The CDR3 runs to 15 residues. Unmatched junction bases numbered 11, after V lost 2 bases and J lost 9 bases. This sample is part of a study of cytomegalovirus exposure and HLA in healthy donors. Study-wide findings and caveats: With DRB1 most and HLA-C fewest, TCR association rates differed between HLA loci in a later analysis. According to the study, around 160 TCR beta chains were cytomegalovirus-associated. In vitro checks showed that a few CMV-associated chains really do target CMV antigens. As a later analysis revealed, most CMV-associated TCR beta chains appeared HLA-restricted.

Vbeta (60) and Jbeta (13) primers were used in the PCR. Clones were sequenced by immunoSEQ multiplex PCR, and TCRdb holds only the in-frame ones, with some missing. This table holds about 130,000 clones, about 73% found once. The TCR originated in a woman aged 40-49 years in good health and CMV-seropositive. The sample taken for sequencing was PBMCs. The chain joins TRBV10-2 to TRBJ2-5, with 8 positions matching TRBD2. CDR3 sequence reads: CASSERLAGLGPQYF. CDR3 sequence (DNA): TGCGCCAGCAGTGAGAGATTAGCGGGGTTGGGGCCCCAGTACTTC.